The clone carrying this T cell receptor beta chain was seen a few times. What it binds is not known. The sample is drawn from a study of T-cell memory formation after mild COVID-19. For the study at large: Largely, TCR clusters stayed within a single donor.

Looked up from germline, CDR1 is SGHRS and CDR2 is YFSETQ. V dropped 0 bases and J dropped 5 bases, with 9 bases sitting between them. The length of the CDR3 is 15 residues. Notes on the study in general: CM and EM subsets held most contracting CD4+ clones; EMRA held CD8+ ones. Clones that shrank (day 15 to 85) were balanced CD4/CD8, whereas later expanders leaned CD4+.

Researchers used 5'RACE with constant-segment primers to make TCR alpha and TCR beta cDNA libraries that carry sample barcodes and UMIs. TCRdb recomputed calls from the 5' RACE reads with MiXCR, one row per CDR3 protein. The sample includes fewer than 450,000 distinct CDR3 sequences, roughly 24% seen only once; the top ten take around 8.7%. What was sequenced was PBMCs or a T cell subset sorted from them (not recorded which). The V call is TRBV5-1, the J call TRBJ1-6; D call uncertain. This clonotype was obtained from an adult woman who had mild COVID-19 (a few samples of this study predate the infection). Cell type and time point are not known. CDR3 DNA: TGCGCCAGCAGCTTGGCTGGACGAGATAATTCACCCCTCCACTTT. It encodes CASSLAGRDNSPLHF.